Listed here is a single T cell receptor (beta chain). This specimen comes from a study of breast tumors, draining lymph nodes, adjacent tissues. The CDR3 sequence is 15 residues long. V was shortened by 2 bases and J by 1 base, with 10 bases between the two germline ends. The germline V gene encodes CDR1 SGDLS and CDR2 YYNGEE. Axillary draining lymph nodes of breast cancer patients supplied the node samples. TCRdb reprocessed the multiplex PCR reads with MiXCR, giving one entry per CDR3 protein. The sample holds some 150,000 distinct CDR3 sequences, about 33% seen once. This TCR came from a female donor with breast cancer. Some clones in this sample may be carry-over from other donors' samples. The sequenced material came from axillary lymph node tissue. The rearrangement links TRBV9 to TRBJ1-5, with TRBD1 as a possible D gene (5 bases). Written as DNA, the CDR3 is TGTGCCAGCAGCGTTTCCGGGGGGAGCAATCAGCCCCAGCATTTT. This translates into CASSVSGGSNQPQHF. Complete variable domain (other parts from reference TRBV9 and TRBJ1-5): DSGVTQTPKHLITATGQRVTLRCSPRSGDLSVYWYQQSLDQGLQFLIQYYNGEERAKGNILERFSAQQFPDLHSELNLSSLELGDSALYFCASSVSGGSNQPQHFGDGTRLSIL.